The rows below give T cell receptor beta chains drawn from one sample of a study of Graves' ophthalmopathy and Graves' hyperthyroidism. TCRdb redid the calling of the multiplex PCR reads with MiXCR, one entry per CDR3 protein. This sample has about 210,000 distinct CDR3 sequences, with just under 30% found just once. The sample was peripheral blood. The receptors originated from a man between 50 and 59 years old with Graves' ophthalmopathy. CDR3s include the opening cysteine and the closing phenylalanine or tryptophan. Each record gives: J gene, V gene, clone size, D gene, CDR3 DNA, CDR3 protein. The D gene is left open where the match is weak. Clone size, where shown, is once, few, many, or a class for clones that have expanded.

>TRBJ1-1|TRBV6-5|few|.
TGTGCCAGCAGTTTGAAACAGATCATGAACACTGAAGCTTTCTTT
CASSLKQIMNTEAFF
>TRBJ2-7|TRBV9|many|TRBD1
TGTGCCAGCAGCGCTCACAGGGGATTCTACGAGCAGTACTTC
CASSAHRGFYEQYF
>TRBJ1-2|TRBV28|many|.
TGTGCCAGCAGTCCCGGGACGCTGCGTGGCTACACCTTC
CASSPGTLRGYTF
>TRBJ1-5|TRBV7-2|.|.
TGTGCCAGCAGTTTAGGAGGGTATCGCAATCAGCCCCAGCATTTT
CASSLGGYRNQPQHF
>TRBJ1-3|TRBV5-1|many|.
TGCGCCAGCAGCTGGACGGGACCCTCTGGAAACACCATATATTTT
CASSWTGPSGNTIYF
>TRBJ2-7|TRBV15|many|.
TGTGCCACCAGCGACCTACTAGCTACCTACGAGCAGTACTTC
CATSDLLATYEQYF
>TRBJ2-2|TRBV15|.|.
TGTGCCACCAGCAGAGATATGCCGGACAGGACCACGGGCGGGGGGCTGTTTTTT
CATSRDMPDRTTGGGLFF
>TRBJ2-7|TRBV20-1|.|TRBD2
TGCAGTGCTAGAGATGCTAGCGGGAGAACGGTCTACGAGCAGTACTTC
CSARDASGRTVYEQYF
>TRBJ2-3|TRBV11-2|.|TRBD2
TGTGCCAGCAGCCACCCGGGACTAGCGGGAACAGATACGCAGTATTTT
CASSHPGLAGTDTQYF
>TRBJ1-2|TRBV5-1|.|TRBD1
TGCGCCAGTACAGGGGGCTACCGCCTGGGGTATGGCTACACCTTC
CASTGGYRLGYGYTF
>TRBJ2-7|TRBV12-3/TRBV12-4|many|TRBD2
TGTGCCAGCAGGTCGCCTAGCGGGAGGGCCCAGCAGTACGAGCAGTACTTC
CASRSPSGRAQQYEQYF
>TRBJ1-5|TRBV28|few|.
TGTGCCAGCAGTTTTCTCTCAGGTTGGACTCAGGGACTGAATCAGCCCCAGCATTTT
CASSFLSGWTQGLNQPQHF
>TRBJ1-5|TRBV5-1|many|.
TGCGCCAGCAGCTTGGCCGGAATGGAAAATCAGCCCCAGCATTTT
CASSLAGMENQPQHF
>TRBJ2-7|TRBV13|many|TRBD1
TGTGCCAGCAGCTTTTTAGGACAGGGGACCTACGAGCAGTACTTC
CASSFLGQGTYEQYF
>TRBJ2-7|TRBV6-5|many|.
TGTGCCAGCAGTTACCCCCAAGGCGAGCAGTACTTC
CASSYPQGEQYF
>TRBJ1-6|TRBV28|many|.
TGTGCCAGCAGTTTACAGGGACCTTCACCCCTCCACTTT
CASSLQGPSPLHF
>TRBJ2-7|TRBV5-1|.|.
TGCGCCAGCAGCTTGATCACAGGACCGGGGGAGCAGTACTTC
CASSLITGPGEQYF
>TRBJ1-3|TRBV20-1|.|TRBD1
TGCAGTGCTAGAGAGCCCGTGACAGGGAGTGGAAACACCATATATTTT
CSAREPVTGSGNTIYF
>TRBJ2-7|TRBV6-1|.|.
TGTGCCAGCAGCGGGAGTTATGGCTCCTACGAGCAGTACTTC
CASSGSYGSYEQYF
>TRBJ2-3|TRBV7-9|many|.
TGTGCCAGCAGCCCGGAGTTTCGCACAGATACGCAGTATTTT
CASSPEFRTDTQYF